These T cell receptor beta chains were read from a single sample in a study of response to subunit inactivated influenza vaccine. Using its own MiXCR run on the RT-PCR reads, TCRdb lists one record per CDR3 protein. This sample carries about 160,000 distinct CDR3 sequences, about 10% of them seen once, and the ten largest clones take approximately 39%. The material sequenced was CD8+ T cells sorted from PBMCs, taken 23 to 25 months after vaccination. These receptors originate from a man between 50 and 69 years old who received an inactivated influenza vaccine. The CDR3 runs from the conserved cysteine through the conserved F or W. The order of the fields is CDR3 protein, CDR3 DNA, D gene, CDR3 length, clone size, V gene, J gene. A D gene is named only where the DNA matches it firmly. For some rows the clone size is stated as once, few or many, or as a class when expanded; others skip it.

CDR3: CASSNPGWTDKFF; DNA: TGTGCCAGCAGTAACCCCGGGTGGACCGATAAGTTCTTC; D: .; length: 13; size: .; V: TRBV6-5; J: TRBJ2-1
CDR3: CASSFSLQETQYF; DNA: TGTGCCAGCAGTTTTTCCCTCCAAGAGACCCAGTACTTC; D: .; length: 13; size: .; V: TRBV12-3/TRBV12-4; J: TRBJ2-5
CDR3: CASSSGGLSSDTQYF; DNA: TGTGCCAGCAGTAGCGGGGGACTAAGTTCGGATACGCAGTATTTT; D: TRBD2; length: 15; size: many; V: TRBV6-1; J: TRBJ2-3
CDR3: CASSQRSREIPEAFF; DNA: TGTGCCAGCAGCCAGCGGAGCAGGGAGATCCCTGAAGCTTTCTTT; D: .; length: 15; size: .; V: TRBV21-1; J: TRBJ1-1
CDR3: CASSLVQALQETQYF; DNA: TGTGCCAGCAGCTTAGTACAGGCTCTACAAGAGACCCAGTACTTC; D: .; length: 15; size: .; V: TRBV7-2; J: TRBJ2-5
CDR3: CASRYSPTPGHRGVTGELFF; DNA: TGTGCCAGCAGATACTCGCCAACCCCAGGGCACAGGGGGGTAACCGGGGAGCTGTTTTTT; D: TRBD1; length: 20; size: .; V: TRBV2; J: TRBJ2-2
CDR3: CSVLDRGREGTDTQYF; DNA: TGCAGCGTCTTAGACAGGGGGCGAGAAGGCACAGATACGCAGTATTTT; D: TRBD1; length: 16; size: few; V: TRBV29-1; J: TRBJ2-3
CDR3: CASSLWALAGEQYF; DNA: TGTGCCAGCAGCTTATGGGCCTTGGCAGGCGAGCAGTACTTC; D: .; length: 14; size: .; V: TRBV7-2; J: TRBJ2-7
CDR3: CASSQQQYEQYF; DNA: TGCGCCAGCAGCCAACAGCAGTACGAGCAGTACTTC; D: .; length: 12; size: many; V: TRBV5-1; J: TRBJ2-7
CDR3: CASTEGYETQYF; DNA: TGTGCCAGCACCGAGGGGTACGAGACCCAGTACTTC; D: .; length: 12; size: .; V: TRBV28; J: TRBJ2-5
CDR3: CASSQDRVSYEQYF; DNA: TGCGCCAGCAGCCAAGATCGGGTCTCCTACGAGCAGTACTTC; D: .; length: 14; size: few; V: TRBV4-3; J: TRBJ2-7
CDR3: CASSVGLSSSYEQYF; DNA: TGTGCCAGCAGCGTAGGGTTATCGAGCTCCTACGAGCAGTACTTC; D: .; length: 15; size: .; V: TRBV9; J: TRBJ2-7
CDR3: CASGRNSYEQYF; DNA: TGTGCCAGCGGTAGGAACTCCTACGAGCAGTACTTC; D: .; length: 12; size: few; V: TRBV6-6; J: TRBJ2-7
CDR3: CASSQMTGGADTQYF; DNA: TGTGCCAGCAGCCAAATGACGGGTGGCGCAGATACGCAGTATTTT; D: .; length: 15; size: .; V: TRBV3-1; J: TRBJ2-3
CDR3: CATSDWGSGQSNYGYTF; DNA: TGTGCCACCAGTGATTGGGGGTCCGGACAGAGCAACTATGGCTACACCTTC; D: .; length: 17; size: .; V: TRBV24-1; J: TRBJ1-2
CDR3: CSAGLAGWSDTQYF; DNA: TGCAGCGCCGGACTAGCGGGATGGTCAGATACGCAGTATTTT; D: TRBD2; length: 14; size: few; V: TRBV29-1; J: TRBJ2-3
CDR3: CASSWGQNTGELFF; DNA: TGTGCCAGCAGTTGGGGACAGAACACCGGGGAGCTGTTTTTT; D: .; length: 14; size: few; V: TRBV28; J: TRBJ2-2